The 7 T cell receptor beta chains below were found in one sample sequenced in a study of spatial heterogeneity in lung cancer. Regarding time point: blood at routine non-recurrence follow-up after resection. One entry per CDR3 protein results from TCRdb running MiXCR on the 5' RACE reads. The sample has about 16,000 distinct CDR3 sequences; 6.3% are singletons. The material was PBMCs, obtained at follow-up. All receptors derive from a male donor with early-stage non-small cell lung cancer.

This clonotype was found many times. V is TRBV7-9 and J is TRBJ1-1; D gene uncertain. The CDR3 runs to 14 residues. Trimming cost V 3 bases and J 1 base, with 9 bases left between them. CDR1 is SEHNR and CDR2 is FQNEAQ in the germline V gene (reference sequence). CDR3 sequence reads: CASSFVDGNTEAFF. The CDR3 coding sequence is TGTGCCAGCAGCTTCGTCGACGGGAACACTGAAGCTTTCTTT.

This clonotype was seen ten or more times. The CDR3 loop is CASSFAGATDTQYF. The DNA for the CDR3 is TGTGCCAGCAGCTTCGCAGGGGCGACAGATACGCAGTATTTT. The chain carries TRBV5-4 and TRBJ2-3; perhaps TRBD1 as D (6 bases). This CDR3 is built from 14 residues. CDR1 and CDR2 from the germline V gene are SGHNT and YYREEE (reference sequence). Trimming removed 2 bases from V and 3 bases from J, with 10 bases in between.

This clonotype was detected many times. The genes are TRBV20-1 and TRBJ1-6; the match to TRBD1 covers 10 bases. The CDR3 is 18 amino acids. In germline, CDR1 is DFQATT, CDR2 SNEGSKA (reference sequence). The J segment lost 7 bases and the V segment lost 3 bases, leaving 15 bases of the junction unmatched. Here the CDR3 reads CSARGQTGGFFGNSPLHF. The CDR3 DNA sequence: TGCAGTGCTAGGGGTCAGACAGGGGGCTTTTTCGGAAATTCACCCCTCCACTTT.

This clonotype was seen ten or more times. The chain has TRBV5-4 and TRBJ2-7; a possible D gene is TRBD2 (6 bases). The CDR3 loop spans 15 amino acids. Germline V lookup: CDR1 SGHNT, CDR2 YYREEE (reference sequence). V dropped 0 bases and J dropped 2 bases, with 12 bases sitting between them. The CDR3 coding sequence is TGTGCCAGCAGCTTGGGAAGGGGAGGCACCTACGAGCAGTACTTC. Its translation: CASSLGRGGTYEQYF.

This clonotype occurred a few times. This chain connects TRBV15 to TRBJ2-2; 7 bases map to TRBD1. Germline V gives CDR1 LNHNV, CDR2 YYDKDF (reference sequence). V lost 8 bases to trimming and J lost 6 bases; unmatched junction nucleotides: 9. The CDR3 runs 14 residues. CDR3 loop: CATETGERPGELFF. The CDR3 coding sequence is TGTGCCACCGAAACAGGGGAAAGGCCCGGGGAGCTGTTTTTT.

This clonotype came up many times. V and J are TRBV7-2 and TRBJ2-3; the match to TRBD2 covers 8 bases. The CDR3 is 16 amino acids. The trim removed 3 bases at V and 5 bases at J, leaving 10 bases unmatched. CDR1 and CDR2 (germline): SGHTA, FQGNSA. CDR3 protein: CASSLDWAGGGDTQYF. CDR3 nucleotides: TGTGCCAGCAGCTTGGATTGGGCGGGAGGCGGAGATACGCAGTATTTT.

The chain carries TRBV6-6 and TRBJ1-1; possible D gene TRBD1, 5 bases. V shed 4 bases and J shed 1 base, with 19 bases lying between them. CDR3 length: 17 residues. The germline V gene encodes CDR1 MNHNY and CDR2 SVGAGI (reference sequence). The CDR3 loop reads CASSWGGVFGANTEAFF. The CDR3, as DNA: TGTGCCAGCAGTTGGGGGGGGGTGTTTGGCGCGAACACTGAAGCTTTCTTT.